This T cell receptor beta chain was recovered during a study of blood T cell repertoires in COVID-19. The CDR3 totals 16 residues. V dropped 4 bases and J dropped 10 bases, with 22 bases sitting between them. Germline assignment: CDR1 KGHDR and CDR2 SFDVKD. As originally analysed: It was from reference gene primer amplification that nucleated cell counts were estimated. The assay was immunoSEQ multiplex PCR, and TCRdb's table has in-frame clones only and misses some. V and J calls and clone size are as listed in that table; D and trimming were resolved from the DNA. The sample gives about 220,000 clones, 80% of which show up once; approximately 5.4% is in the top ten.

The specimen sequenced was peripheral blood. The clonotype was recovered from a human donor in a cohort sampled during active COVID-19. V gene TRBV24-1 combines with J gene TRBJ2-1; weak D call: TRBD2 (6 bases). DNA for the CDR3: TGTGCCACCAGTGACCCACTAGCCCCGGGAGCATGGGAGCAGTTCTTC. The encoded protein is CATSDPLAPGAWEQFF.